These 20 T cell receptor beta chains came from one sample sequenced in a study of blood T cell repertoires in COVID-19. Using immunoSEQ multiplex PCR, the repertoire was profiled, and TCRdb retains in-frame clones only, with some absent. The sample records 300,000 to 400,000 clones, around 89% being singletons. Material for sequencing was PBMCs or T cells enriched from blood (not recorded which). These receptors were taken from a woman in her twenties or thirties with acute COVID-19.

The rearrangement uses TRBV19 and TRBJ1-1, with D perhaps TRBD1 (6 bases). The ends were cut back, 5 bases at V and 2 bases at J, with 12 bases in the middle. The CDR3 loop spans 14 amino acids. CDR1 and CDR2 from the germline V gene are LNHDA and SQIVND (reference sequence). For the CDR3, the DNA is TGTGCCAGTAGTCCCCGGACAGATAACACTGAAGCTTTCTTT. Its translation is CASSPRTDNTEAFF.

This clone was detected only once. The rearrangement joins TRBV2 to TRBJ1-4; D unresolved. CDR3 length: 13 amino acids. Trimming pared 5 bases from V and 7 bases from J, leaving 11 bases between. Germline CDR1 SNHLY, CDR2 FYNNEI. The DNA for the CDR3 is TGTGCCAGCAGTCCTCGTGAGGTTGAAAAACTGTTTTTT. This codes for CASSPREVEKLFF.

This sequence joins TRBV12-3 or TRBV12-4 and TRBJ2-5, with 7 nucleotides matching TRBD2. J was trimmed by 4 bases and V by 6 bases; bases with no gene match: 5. The CDR3 loop spans 13 amino acids. CDR3 loop: CASRSTGGETQYF. The CDR3 DNA reads as TGTGCCAGCAGATCGACGGGAGGAGAGACCCAGTACTTC.

This chain joins TRBV20-1 and TRBJ2-7; perhaps TRBD2 as D (5 bases). This CDR3 is 11 amino acids long. Trimming took 3 bases from V and 5 from J, leaving 8 bases between them. Germline V CDR1 and CDR2: DFQATT, SNEGSKA (reference sequence). CDR3 sequence: CSARGVNEQYF. In DNA form, the CDR3 reads TGCAGTGCTAGGGGAGTCAACGAGCAGTACTTC.

The gene calls are TRBV24-1 and TRBJ1-2, with TRBD1 matching 9 bases. J lost 8 bases, V lost 2 bases, and 8 bases had no gene match. This CDR3 has 15 residues. CDR1 is KGHDR, CDR2 SFDVKD, per germline. The CDR3 region has the DNA TGTGCCACCAGTGATTCGCCGGGACAGGGCTTCGGCTACACCTTC. Residues: CATSDSPGQGFGYTF.

The rearrangement uses TRBV18 and TRBJ1-3, with a possible D match to TRBD1 (5 bases). The CDR3 sequence is 16 residues long. With 6 bases removed from V and 5 bases from J, the gap between germline ends came to 20 bases. Germline V gene data show CDR1 as KGHSH and CDR2 as LQKENI. The CDR3 DNA reads as TGTGCCAGCTCGTTAGAAAGGGGACTACTCCGAAACACCATATATTTT. Amino acid sequence: CASSLERGLLRNTIYF.

The chain couples TRBV5-1 to TRBJ1-1; D might be TRBD1 (5 bases). Germline CDR1 and CDR2: SGHRS and YFSETQ. This CDR3 has 13 residues. V was trimmed by 4 bases and J by 2 bases, leaving 9 bases between them. Here the CDR3 DNA reads TGCGCCAGCAGCCGTGACAGTAACACTGAAGCTTTCTTT. Translating gives CASSRDSNTEAFF.

The chain joins TRBV24-1 to TRBJ1-5; D may be TRBD1 (5 bases). This CDR3 spans 15 amino acids. Germline CDR1 is KGHDR and CDR2 is SFDVKD. Trimming left V 2 bases short and J 3 bases short, with 10 bases between. The CDR3 reads CATSDSRGDNQPQHF. CDR3 sequence (DNA): TGTGCCACCAGTGATTCGCGGGGGGACAATCAGCCCCAGCATTTT.

This clone has a handful of counts. The chain uses TRBV12-3 or TRBV12-4 and TRBJ1-2; D is perhaps TRBD1 (6 bases). The V end lost 3 bases, the J end lost 4 bases, and 9 bases lay between the germline ends. There are 13 residues in the CDR3. The CDR3 loop reads CASSFWTAYGYTF. The CDR3 DNA follows: TGTGCCAGCAGTTTTTGGACAGCCTATGGCTACACCTTC.

The chain uses TRBV7-8 and TRBJ2-2, with TRBD1 identical over 9 bases. This CDR3 is 15 amino acids long. The junction had 5 bases not matched to a gene; V was cut back by 5 bases and J by 4 bases. In germline, CDR1 is SGHVS, CDR2 FQNEAQ. CDR3 sequence: CASSRGQGRTGELFF. The CDR3, as DNA: TGTGCCAGCAGCCGAGGACAGGGGCGCACCGGGGAGCTGTTTTTT. Full variable domain (missing parts from reference TRBV7-8 and TRBJ2-2): GAGVSQSPRYKVAKRGQDVALRCDPISGHVSLFWYQQALGQGPEFLTYFQNEAQLDKSGLPSDRFFAERPEGSVSTLKIQRTQQEDSAVYLCASSRGQGRTGELFFGEGSRLTVL.

A single count supports this clone. The chain links TRBV9 to TRBJ2-5; 7 bases agree with TRBD1. J gave up 3 bases and V 3 bases, and 2 bases lay outside the gene matches. CDR1 and CDR2 (germline): SGDLS, YYNGEE. The CDR3 contains 13 residues. In DNA, the CDR3 is TGTGCCAGCAGCGCCGGACAGGAAGAGACCCAGTACTTC. The encoded protein is CASSAGQEETQYF.

There are a few counts of this clone. This chain uses TRBV12-5 with TRBJ1-5; D remains unclear. The CDR3 totals 15 residues. V lost 2 bases, J lost 9 bases, and 17 bases lay in between. CDR1 and CDR2 from the germline V gene are LGHNT and FRNRAP. The CDR3 spells CASGLTGPRDWPQHF. DNA of the CDR3: TGTGCTAGTGGTTTGACCGGGCCCCGGGATTGGCCCCAGCATTTT.

The gene calls are TRBV18 and TRBJ1-1; 7 positions agree with TRBD1. The germline gives CDR1 KGHSH, CDR2 LQKENI. The CDR3 totals 14 residues. V was pared by 1 base and J by 2 bases, with 1 base of the junction left unmatched. The CDR3 spells CASSPRDRNTEAFF. The CDR3 nucleotides are TGTGCCAGCTCACCACGGGACAGAAACACTGAAGCTTTCTTT. The full variable domain, completed using reference TRBV18 and TRBJ1-1, is NAGVMQNPRHLVRRRGQEARLRCSPMKGHSHVYWYRQLPEEGLKFMVYLQKENIIDESGMPKERFSAEFPKEGPSILRIQQVVRGDSAAYFCASSPRDRNTEAFFGQGTRLTVV.

This chain joins TRBV5-1 and TRBJ1-2; 9 nucleotides match TRBD1. CDR3 length: 15 residues. Germline CDR1 reads SGHRS; CDR2 reads YFSETQ. Unmatched junction bases numbered 9, after V lost 4 bases and J lost 5 bases. The CDR3 DNA reads TGCGCCAGCAGCCCAGGGGACAGGGTCGGATATGGCTACACCTTC. This codes for CASSPGDRVGYGYTF. Combining the CDR3 with reference TRBV5-1 and TRBJ1-2 gives the whole variable domain KAGVTQTPRYLIKTRGQQVTLSCSPISGHRSVSWYQQTPGQGLQFLFEYFSETQRNKGNFPGRFSGRQFSNSRSEMNVSTLELGDSALYLCASSPGDRVGYGYTFGSGTRLTVV.

The sample holds one count of this clone. The chain carries TRBV4-1 and TRBJ1-5, with TRBD1 matching 9 bases. V dropped 4 bases and J dropped 2; count of bases not matched to a gene: 6. The CDR3 totals 16 residues. Germline V gene sequence: CDR1 MGHRA, CDR2 YSYEKL. This CDR3 reads CASSRTGEMGNQPQHF. In DNA form, the CDR3 reads TGCGCCAGCAGCCGGACAGGGGAGATGGGCAATCAGCCCCAGCATTTT.

V usage is TRBV5-6 and J usage is TRBJ1-4; 7 bases align to TRBD1. The germline V gene encodes CDR1 SGHDT and CDR2 YYEEEE. V was pared by 0 bases and J by 3 bases, with 5 bases of the junction left unmatched. CDR3 length equals 16 residues. This CDR3 reads CASSLAIQGPNEKLFF. The CDR3 bases are TGTGCCAGCAGCTTGGCCATACAGGGGCCTAATGAAAAACTGTTTTTT.

In DNA form, the CDR3 reads TGTGCCAGCTCAGCCTACAGGGAATTGTCTGAAGCTTTCTTT. Protein: CASSAYRELSEAFF. V is TRBV18 and J is TRBJ1-1, with a weak D call TRBD1 (6 bases). Germline V gives CDR1 KGHSH, CDR2 LQKENI. The CDR3 totals 14 residues. The ends were cut back, 5 bases at V and 6 bases at J, with 16 bases in the middle.

CDR3 in DNA: TGTGCCAGCAGGTCGAGCGGGGGAAAAGAGACCCAGTACTTC. It is translated as CASRSSGGKETQYF. The chain joins TRBV3-1 (or the pseudogene TRBV3-2) to TRBJ2-5; 8 nucleotides match TRBD2. Germline values: CDR1 LGHDT, CDR2 YNNKEL (reference sequence). With 6 bases clipped from V and 3 bases from J, the junction kept 6 bases outside the gene matches. The CDR3 has 14 amino acids.

The CDR3 nucleotides are TGTGCCAGCAGTTCCCTTCCCGGGAGTTATTCACCCCTCCACTTT. Translated, it gives CASSSLPGSYSPLHF. The chain links TRBV6-5 to TRBJ1-6; no reliable D call. Germline lookup yields CDR1 MNHEY and CDR2 SVGAGI. Trimming stripped 4 bases from V and 8 bases from J, with 15 bases between. This CDR3 region has 15 residues.

For the CDR3, the DNA is TGTGCTAGTGGTTCCCCGGGAGGGACCCAAGAGACCCAGTACTTC. Protein product: CASGSPGGTQETQYF. The chain joins TRBV12-5 to TRBJ2-5, with 8 bases fitting TRBD2. Germline V gene data show CDR1 as LGHNT and CDR2 as FRNRAP. The CDR3 runs to 15 residues. Trimming cost V 4 bases and J 1 base; bases outside gene matches: 5.